A single sample gave rise to the 20 T cell receptor beta chains below, sequenced in a study of CD8 T cells in ankylosing spondylitis (dated by TCRdb to 2015 to 2018). Library construction relied on 5' RACE. Sequencing was performed on an Illumina HiSeq 2500. Using fastp at Q25 and MiXCR, TCRdb reprocessed the public reads and kept productive beta chains. Entries that share a CDR3 protein sequence are merged under the most common genes and DNA. The sample contains hundreds of thousands of distinct CDR3 sequences, 7.5% to 9.5% of them found a single time. The ten largest make up roughly 4.9% of the sample. What was sequenced was blood, either unsorted or a sorted T cell fraction (not recorded which). The receptors here all came from a female donor with ankylosing spondylitis or in good health (not recorded which).

In this sample, this clonotype turned up a few times. CDR3 DNA: TGTGCCAGCAGCTACGCCGGGACAGGGCCCTACGAGCAGTACTTC. This translates into CASSYAGTGPYEQYF. The V call is TRBV7-2, the J call TRBJ2-7, with 9 bases aligning to TRBD1. Unmatched junction bases numbered 6, after V lost 4 bases and J lost 2 bases. Germline CDR1 SGHTA, CDR2 FQGNSA. This CDR3 is built from 15 residues.

The sample holds a few counts of this clonotype. V gene TRBV7-8 combines with J gene TRBJ2-1, with D unclear. This CDR3 is 14 amino acids long. Germline V gene sequence: CDR1 SGHVS, CDR2 FQNEAQ. V was cut by 0 bases and J by 7 bases, with 10 bases left in between. The CDR3 DNA reads as TGTGCCAGCAGCTTAGCACCAAGCCAGAATGAGCAGTTCTTC. The encoded protein is CASSLAPSQNEQFF.

This clonotype occurred many times. This chain joins TRBV4-3 and TRBJ2-7; D gene ambiguous. Trimming shortened V by 4 bases and J by 0 bases, and 13 bases separated the two germline ends. Germline V gene sequence: CDR1 LGHNA, CDR2 YSLEER. The CDR3 loop spans 15 amino acids. The CDR3 DNA is TGCGCCAGCAGCCTACTCCGGACCGTCTCCTACGAGCAGTACTTC. Translated: CASSLLRTVSYEQYF.

This clonotype occurred many times. CDR3 sequence (DNA): TGTGCCAGCAGTTCCCCGCCGACATGGGAGCAGTACTTC. This codes for CASSSPPTWEQYF. The J gene is TRBJ2-7, the V gene TRBV6-5; D is undetermined. Germline loops: CDR1 MNHEY, CDR2 SVGAGI. The CDR3 spans 13 residues. V was clipped by 4 bases and J by 7 bases, with 14 bases between them.

This clonotype appeared many times. This sequence joins TRBV20-1 and TRBJ2-7, with D maybe TRBD2 (6 bases). The CDR3 is made up of 18 amino acids. Germline CDR1 and CDR2: DFQATT and SNEGSKA (reference sequence). V was cut by 0 bases and J by 0 bases, with 21 bases left in between. The CDR3 is CSARDREGAGLDSYEQYF. The CDR3 region has the DNA TGCAGTGCTAGAGACAGAGAGGGAGCGGGTTTAGACTCCTACGAGCAGTACTTC.

This clonotype has only a few counts. The chain carries TRBV7-8 and TRBJ1-4, with D hard to call. The germline V and J ends were trimmed by 7 bases and 12 bases, with 12 bases remaining between them. Per the germline V gene, CDR1 is SGHVS and CDR2 is FQNEAQ. This CDR3 contains 11 residues. The CDR3 protein is CASTAKRELFF. DNA of the CDR3: TGTGCCAGCACCGCTAAAAGGGAACTGTTTTTT.

This clonotype was seen many times. The chain couples TRBV28 to TRBJ1-3, with a weak D call TRBD1 (5 bases). The CDR3 contains 15 residues. The germline V gene encodes CDR1 MDHEN and CDR2 SYDVKM. V shed 3 bases and J shed 2 bases, with 11 bases lying between them. The CDR3 here is CASSLVDSAGNTIYF. CDR3 in DNA: TGTGCCAGCAGTTTGGTCGACAGTGCTGGAAACACCATATATTTT.

The V call is TRBV5-1, the J call TRBJ1-2, with D tentatively TRBD1 (6 bases). Trimming removed 3 bases at V and 1 base at J, with 16 bases between. Germline CDR1 and CDR2: SGHRS and YFSETQ. There are 16 residues in the CDR3. The CDR3 nucleotides are TGCGCCAGCAGCTGGGGTTCCGGGGGCATTAACTATGGCTACACCTTC. Encoded protein: CASSWGSGGINYGYTF.

This clonotype was detected ten times or more. This sequence joins TRBV13 and TRBJ2-1; 9 bases fit TRBD2. Trimming at V came to 5 bases and at J to 4 bases, leaving 9 bases not matched to a gene. The CDR3 totals 16 residues. CDR1 and CDR2 from the germline V gene are PRHDT and FYEKMQ (reference sequence). CDR3 loop: CASSPNGLAMYNEQFF. The CDR3 DNA sequence: TGTGCCAGCAGCCCGAATGGACTAGCGATGTACAATGAGCAGTTCTTC.

This clonotype was observed at least ten times. The chain combines TRBV19 with TRBJ2-2, with TRBD2 matching over 12 bases. The germline CDR1 and CDR2 sequences are LNHDA and SQIVND (reference sequence). V gave up 10 bases and J gave up 3 bases; unmatched junction bases: 3. CDR3 length equals 14 residues. CDR3 residues: CATLAGGYTGELFF. CDR3 in DNA: TGTGCCACCCTAGCGGGAGGGTACACCGGGGAGCTGTTTTTT.

In this sample, this clonotype turned up many times. The rearrangement links TRBV28 to TRBJ2-1, with D perhaps TRBD1 (6 bases). This CDR3 region has 14 residues. Germline V gene data show CDR1 as MDHEN and CDR2 as SYDVKM. Deletions cut 2 bases from V and 15 bases from J, with 20 bases between. CDR3 DNA: TGTGCCAGCAGTTTAGTTGTTCAGGGGTCGACTTTGTTCTTC. As protein: CASSLVVQGSTLFF.

This clonotype was seen many times. This chain connects TRBV5-5 to TRBJ2-7, with 7 bases fitting TRBD1. With 5 bases clipped from V and 5 bases from J, the junction kept 10 bases outside the gene matches. The CDR3 runs 14 residues. CDR1 and CDR2 from the germline V gene are SGHKS and YYEKEE (reference sequence). CDR3 nucleotides: TGTGCCAGCAGGTTAGAGGGGGCTAAGGACGAGCAGTACTTC. Encoded protein: CASRLEGAKDEQYF.

This clonotype has ten or more counts. The chain recombines TRBV6-6 with TRBJ2-7, with no clear D. Germline V CDR1 and CDR2: MNHNY, SVGAGI (reference sequence). The V and J ends lost 5 bases and 1 base respectively, with 12 bases between them. This CDR3 has 14 residues. CDR3 DNA sequence: TGTGCCAGCAGTCCCCCGGTCAGATCCTACGAGCAGTACTTC. Translated, it gives CASSPPVRSYEQYF.

This clonotype was seen a few times. The V gene is TRBV7-8, the J gene TRBJ2-2; TRBD2 aligns across 8 bases. Trimming took 1 base from V and 1 from J; bases not matched to a gene: 2. CDR1 is SGHVS, CDR2 FQNEAQ, per germline. This CDR3 has 16 amino acids. The CDR3 bases are TGTGCCAGCAGCTTAGGAACTAGCGGGAACACCGGGGAGCTGTTTTTT. Translation gives CASSLGTSGNTGELFF.

This clonotype was seen ten or more times. CDR3 region: CASSIGGQVSTDTQYF. In DNA form, the CDR3 reads TGTGCCAGCAGCATAGGAGGCCAGGTCAGCACAGATACGCAGTATTTT. The V call is TRBV7-2, the J call TRBJ2-3; possibly TRBD2 for D (5 bases). The CDR3 covers 16 residues. Trimming took 5 bases from V and 0 from J, leaving 15 bases between them. Germline CDR1 reads SGHTA; CDR2 reads FQGNSA.

In this sample, this clonotype turned up many times. This chain uses TRBV27 with TRBJ2-2; maybe TRBD1 (5 bases). Germline lookup yields CDR1 MNHEY and CDR2 SMNVEV (reference sequence). With 3 bases removed from V and 0 bases from J, the gap between germline ends came to 11 bases. The CDR3 contains 16 residues. CDR3 region: CASSFIARANTGELFF. CDR3 DNA sequence: TGTGCCAGCAGTTTCATTGCCAGGGCGAACACCGGGGAGCTGTTTTTT.

This clonotype was detected ten times or more. The chain recombines TRBV20-1 with TRBJ1-1; D is perhaps TRBD1 (5 bases). Germline V gene lookup returns CDR1 DFQATT and CDR2 SNEGSKA (reference sequence). CDR3 length: 12 residues. Deletions cut 6 bases from V and 5 bases from J, with 13 bases between. CDR3 protein: CSASRGGTEAFF. Here the CDR3 DNA reads TGCAGTGCCAGCCGGGGGGGGACTGAAGCTTTCTTT.

This clonotype was picked up many times. This sequence joins TRBV14 and TRBJ2-3, with TRBD2 matching 10 bases. Trimming at V came to 5 bases and at J to 8 bases, leaving 7 bases not matched to a gene. Germline V lookup: CDR1 SGHDN, CDR2 FVKESK. The length of the CDR3 is 14 residues. The CDR3 is CASSASGRGGTQYF. The CDR3, as DNA: TGTGCCAGCAGCGCTAGCGGGAGAGGGGGTACGCAGTATTTT. The full variable domain, with the rest looked up from reference TRBV14 and TRBJ2-3, is EAGVTQFPSHSVIEKGQTVTLRCDPISGHDNLYWYRRVMGKEIKFLLHFVKESKQDESGMPNNRFLAERTGGTYSTLKVQPAELEDSGVYFCASSASGRGGTQYFGPGTRLTVL.

This chain uses TRBV7-9 with TRBJ2-1; D possibly corresponds to TRBD2 (6 bases). V was clipped by 4 bases and J by 6 bases, with 13 bases between them. This CDR3 comprises 14 residues. CDR1 and CDR2 (germline): SEHNR, FQNEAQ (reference sequence). The CDR3 spells CASSSGLRANEQFF. The CDR3 DNA is TGTGCCAGCAGCTCGGGACTGAGAGCCAATGAGCAGTTCTTC. The variable domain in full, completed from reference TRBV7-9 and TRBJ2-1, reads DTGVSQNPRHKITKRGQNVTFRCDPISEHNRLYWYRQTLGQGPEFLTYFQNEAQLEKSRLLSDRFSAERPKGSFSTLEIQRTEQGDSAMYLCASSSGLRANEQFFGPGTRLTVL.

This clonotype showed up many times. V gene TRBV20-1 combines with J gene TRBJ1-2; D gene unclear. V gave up 3 bases and J gave up 3 bases, with 11 bases separating them. Germline CDR1 reads DFQATT; CDR2 reads SNEGSKA (reference sequence). CDR3 length equals 13 residues. The CDR3 nucleotides read TGCAGTGCTAGCGTCGGGGAGGACTATGGCTACACCTTC. This sequence encodes CSASVGEDYGYTF.